The clone carrying this T cell receptor beta chain has only a few counts. The data were taken from a study of blood T cell repertoires in COVID-19. Study information: T cells, B-cell-depleted T cells, or PBMCs supplied cDNA or gDNA.

Original processing methods: It was from reference gene primer amplification that nucleated cell counts were estimated. Only in-frame clones appear in the TCRdb table, and some are missing; sequencing was by immunoSEQ multiplex PCR. That table is the source of V, J and clone size, and D and trimming were worked out from the DNA. Of under 200,000 clones in the sample, about 87% were seen once. This receptor was identified in a woman between 55 and 75 years old who had recovered from COVID-19. Sample: peripheral blood.

The CDR3 nucleotides are TGTGCCAGCAGCTTGATGGTAGGGGCCTTCGATAATGAGCAGTTCTTC. Translation: CASSLMVGAFDNEQFF. The J gene is TRBJ2-1, the V gene TRBV5-4; the D gene is possibly TRBD1 (5 bases). V dropped 1 base and J dropped 7 bases, with 18 bases sitting between them. Germline CDR1 reads SGHNT; CDR2 reads YYREEE (reference sequence). CDR3 length equals 16 residues. The full variable domain, completed using reference TRBV5-4 and TRBJ2-1, is ETGVTQSPTHLIKTRGQQVTLRCSSQSGHNTVSWYQQALGQGPQFIFQYYREEENGRGNFPPRFSGLQFPNYSSELNVNALELDDSALYLCASSLMVGAFDNEQFFGPGTRLTVL.